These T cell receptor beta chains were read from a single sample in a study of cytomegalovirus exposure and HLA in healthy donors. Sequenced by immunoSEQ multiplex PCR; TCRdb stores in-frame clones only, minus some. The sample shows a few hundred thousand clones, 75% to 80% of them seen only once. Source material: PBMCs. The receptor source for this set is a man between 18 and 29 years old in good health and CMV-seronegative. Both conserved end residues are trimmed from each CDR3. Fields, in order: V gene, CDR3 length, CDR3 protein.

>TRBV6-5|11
ASSRGIGTEAF
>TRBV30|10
AWNRGDYGYT
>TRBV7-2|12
ASSSTGVVETQY
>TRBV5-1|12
ASSSGQGSYEQY
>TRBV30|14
AWSVWGTGGNTEAF
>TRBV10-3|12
AIRGTDTAYEQY
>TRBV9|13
ASSVDRGRNSPLH
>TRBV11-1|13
ASSLELAGFYEQY
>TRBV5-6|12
ASSRDRDNYEQY
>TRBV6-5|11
ACRDSYNSPLH
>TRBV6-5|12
ASSYSTGGGRTF
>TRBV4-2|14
ASSQGSGGTTDTQY
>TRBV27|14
ASSSGSGAPHNEQF
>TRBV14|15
ASSQETVWASQETQY
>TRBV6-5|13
ASSSPGQGHYEQY
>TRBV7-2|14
ASSLEARDFQETQY
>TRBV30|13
AWSVLQGSNQPQH
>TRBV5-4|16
ASSLSGQGGATNEKLF
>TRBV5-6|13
ASSFGRVNTGELF
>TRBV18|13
ASSPPAGGSGEQY
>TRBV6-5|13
ASSYSKWSADTQY
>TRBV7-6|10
VTRPDTGELF
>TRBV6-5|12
ASSLAGVGNEQF
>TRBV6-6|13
ASSRPTAGQGEQY
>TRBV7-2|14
ASSLGGTGQNYEQY
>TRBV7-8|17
ASSAHPWTSGGIAHEQF
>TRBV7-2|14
ASSLVRGRLNTEAF
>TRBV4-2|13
ASSQDHRGNTEAF
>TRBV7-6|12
ASSTGLNTGELF
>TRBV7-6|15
ASSLAGESSYNSPLH